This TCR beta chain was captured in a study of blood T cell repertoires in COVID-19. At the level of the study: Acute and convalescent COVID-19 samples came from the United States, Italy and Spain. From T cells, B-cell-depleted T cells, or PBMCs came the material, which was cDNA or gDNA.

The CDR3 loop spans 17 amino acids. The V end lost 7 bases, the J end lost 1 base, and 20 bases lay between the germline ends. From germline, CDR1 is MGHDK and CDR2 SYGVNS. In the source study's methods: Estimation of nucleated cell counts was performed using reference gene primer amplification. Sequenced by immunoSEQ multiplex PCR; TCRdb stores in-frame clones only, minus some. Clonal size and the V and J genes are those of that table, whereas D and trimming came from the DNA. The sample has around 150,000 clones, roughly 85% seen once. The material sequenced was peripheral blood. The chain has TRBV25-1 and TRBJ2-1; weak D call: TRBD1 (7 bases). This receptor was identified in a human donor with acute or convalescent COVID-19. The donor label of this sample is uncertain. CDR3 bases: TGTGCCAGCACCCCGGGGAAGGGGGCGGGATCCTACAATGAGCAGTTCTTC. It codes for CASTPGKGAGSYNEQFF.